This T cell receptor (beta chain) was recovered during a study of T cell changes during pregnancy in multiple sclerosis. This CDR3 spans 15 amino acids. Germline V CDR1 and CDR2: MNHNS, SASEGT. The V and J ends lost 7 bases and 0 bases, in that order; junction bases with no gene match: 8. The protocol was immunoSEQ multiplex PCR, while the TCRdb copy is restricted to in-frame clones and leaves out a portion. The data hold around 68,000 clones, with 90% observed a single time. This clonotype was obtained from a female donor with multiple sclerosis, enrolled in a pregnancy study. Specimen: peripheral blood, collected in the third trimester of pregnancy. The V call is TRBV6-1, the J call TRBJ1-1; 7 positions match TRBD1. The CDR3 reads CASNDRALLNTEAFF. As DNA, the CDR3 is TGTGCCAGCAACGACAGGGCTTTATTGAACACTGAAGCTTTCTTT.